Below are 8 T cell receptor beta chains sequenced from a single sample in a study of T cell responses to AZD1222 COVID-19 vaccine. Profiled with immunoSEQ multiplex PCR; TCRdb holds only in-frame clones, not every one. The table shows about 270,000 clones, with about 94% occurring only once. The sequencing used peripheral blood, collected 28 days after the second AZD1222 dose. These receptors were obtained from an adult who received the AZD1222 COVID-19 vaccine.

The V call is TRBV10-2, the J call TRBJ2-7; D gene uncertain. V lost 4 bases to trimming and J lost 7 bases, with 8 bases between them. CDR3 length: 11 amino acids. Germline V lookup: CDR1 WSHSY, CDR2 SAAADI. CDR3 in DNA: TGCGCCAGCAGTGCCCTGAGGGAGCAGTACTTC. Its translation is CASSALREQYF.

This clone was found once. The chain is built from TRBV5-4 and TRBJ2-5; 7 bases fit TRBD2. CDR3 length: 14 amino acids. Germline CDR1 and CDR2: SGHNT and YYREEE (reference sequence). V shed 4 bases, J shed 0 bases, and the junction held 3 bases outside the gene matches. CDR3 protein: CASSQGGNQETQYF. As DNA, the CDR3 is TGTGCCAGCAGCCAGGGAGGGAACCAAGAGACCCAGTACTTC.

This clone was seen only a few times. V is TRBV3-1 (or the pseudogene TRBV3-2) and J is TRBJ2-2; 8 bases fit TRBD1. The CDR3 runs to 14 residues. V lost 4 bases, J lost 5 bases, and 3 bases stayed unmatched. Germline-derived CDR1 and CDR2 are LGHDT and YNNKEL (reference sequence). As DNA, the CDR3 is TGTGCCAGCAGCCGGACAGGGTGGACCGGGGAGCTGTTTTTT. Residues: CASSRTGWTGELFF.

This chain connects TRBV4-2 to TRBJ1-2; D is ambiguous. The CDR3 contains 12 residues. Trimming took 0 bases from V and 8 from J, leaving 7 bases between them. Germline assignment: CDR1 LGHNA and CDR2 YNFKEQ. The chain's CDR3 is CASSQDLGGYTF. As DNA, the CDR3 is TGTGCCAGCAGCCAAGATCTGGGGGGCTACACCTTC.

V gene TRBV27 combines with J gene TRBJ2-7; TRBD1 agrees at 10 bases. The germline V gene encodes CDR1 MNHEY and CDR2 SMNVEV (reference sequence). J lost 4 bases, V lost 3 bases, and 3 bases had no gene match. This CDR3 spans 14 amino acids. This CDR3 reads CASSLGGQGYEQYF. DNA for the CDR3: TGTGCCAGCAGTTTGGGGGGACAGGGGTACGAGCAGTACTTC.

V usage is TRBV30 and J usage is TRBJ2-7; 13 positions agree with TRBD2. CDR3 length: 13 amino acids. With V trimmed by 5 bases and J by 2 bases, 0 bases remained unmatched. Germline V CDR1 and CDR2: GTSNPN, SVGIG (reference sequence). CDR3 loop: CAWGLAGAYEQYF. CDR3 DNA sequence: TGTGCCTGGGGACTAGCGGGAGCCTACGAGCAGTACTTC.

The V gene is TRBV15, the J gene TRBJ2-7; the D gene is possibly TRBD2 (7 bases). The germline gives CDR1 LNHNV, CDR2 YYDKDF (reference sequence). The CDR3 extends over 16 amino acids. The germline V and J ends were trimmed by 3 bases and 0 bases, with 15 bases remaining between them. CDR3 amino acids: CATSRGGTYASYEQYF. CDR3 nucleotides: TGTGCCACCAGCAGGGGGGGGACATACGCCTCCTACGAGCAGTACTTC.

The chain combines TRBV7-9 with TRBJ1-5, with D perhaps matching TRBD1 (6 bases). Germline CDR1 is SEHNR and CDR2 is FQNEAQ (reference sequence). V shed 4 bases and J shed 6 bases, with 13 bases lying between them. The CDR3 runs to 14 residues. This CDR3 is CASSSDRSRQPQHF. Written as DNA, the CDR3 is TGTGCCAGCAGCTCAGACAGGTCCCGTCAGCCCCAGCATTTT. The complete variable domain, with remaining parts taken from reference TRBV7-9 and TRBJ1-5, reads DTGVSQNPRHKITKRGQNVTFRCDPISEHNRLYWYRQTLGQGPEFLTYFQNEAQLEKSRLLSDRFSAERPKGSFSTLEIQRTEQGDSAMYLCASSSDRSRQPQHFGDGTRLSIL.